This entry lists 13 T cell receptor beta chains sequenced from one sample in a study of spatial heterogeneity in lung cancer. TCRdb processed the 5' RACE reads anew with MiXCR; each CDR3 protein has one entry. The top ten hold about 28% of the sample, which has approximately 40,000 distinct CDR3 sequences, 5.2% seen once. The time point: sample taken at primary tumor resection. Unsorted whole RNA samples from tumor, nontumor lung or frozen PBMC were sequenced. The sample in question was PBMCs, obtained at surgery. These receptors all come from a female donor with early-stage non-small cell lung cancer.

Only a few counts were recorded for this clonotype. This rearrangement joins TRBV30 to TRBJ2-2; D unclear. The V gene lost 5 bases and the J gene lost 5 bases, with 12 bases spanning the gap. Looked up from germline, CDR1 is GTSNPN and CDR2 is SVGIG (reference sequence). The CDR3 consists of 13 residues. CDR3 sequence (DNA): TGTGCCTGGTCGCGTGGTGTGACCGGGGAGCTGTTTTTT. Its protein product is CAWSRGVTGELFF.

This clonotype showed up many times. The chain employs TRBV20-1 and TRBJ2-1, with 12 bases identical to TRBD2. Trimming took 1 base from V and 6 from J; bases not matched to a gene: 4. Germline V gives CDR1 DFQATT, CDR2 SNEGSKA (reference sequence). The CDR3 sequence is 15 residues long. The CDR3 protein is CSARGLAGVPNEQFF. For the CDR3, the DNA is TGCAGTGCTAGAGGACTAGCGGGAGTTCCCAATGAGCAGTTCTTC.

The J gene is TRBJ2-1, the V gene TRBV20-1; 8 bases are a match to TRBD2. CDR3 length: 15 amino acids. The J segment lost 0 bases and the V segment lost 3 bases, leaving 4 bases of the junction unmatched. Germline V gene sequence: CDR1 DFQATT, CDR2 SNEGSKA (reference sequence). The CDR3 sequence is CSASSGTVSYNEQFF. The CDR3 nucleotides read TGCAGTGCTAGTAGCGGGACCGTCTCCTACAATGAGCAGTTCTTC.

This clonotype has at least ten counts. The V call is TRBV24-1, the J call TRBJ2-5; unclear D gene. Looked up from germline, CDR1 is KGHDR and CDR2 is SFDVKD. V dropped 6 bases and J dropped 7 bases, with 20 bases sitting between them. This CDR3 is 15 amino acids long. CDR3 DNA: TGTGCCACCAGTCGACTCCTGGATAAGAGAGGGACCCAGTACTTC. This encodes CATSRLLDKRGTQYF.

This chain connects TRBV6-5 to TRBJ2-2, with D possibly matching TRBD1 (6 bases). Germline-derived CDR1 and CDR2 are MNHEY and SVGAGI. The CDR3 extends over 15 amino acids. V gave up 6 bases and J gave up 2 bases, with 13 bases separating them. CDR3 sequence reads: CASREGGFNTGELFF. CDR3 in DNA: TGTGCCAGCAGGGAAGGGGGTTTTAACACCGGGGAGCTGTTTTTT.

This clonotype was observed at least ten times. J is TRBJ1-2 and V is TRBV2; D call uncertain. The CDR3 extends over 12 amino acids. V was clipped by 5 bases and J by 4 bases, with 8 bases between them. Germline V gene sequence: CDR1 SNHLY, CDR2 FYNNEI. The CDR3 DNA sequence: TGTGCCAGCAGTACATCATCCTATGGCTACACCTTC. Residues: CASSTSSYGYTF. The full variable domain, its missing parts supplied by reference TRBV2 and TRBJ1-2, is EPEVTQTPSHQVTQMGQEVILRCVPISNHLYFYWYRQILGQKVEFLVSFYNNEISEKSEIFDDQFSVERPDGSNFTLKIRSTKLEDSAMYFCASSTSSYGYTFGSGTRLTVV.

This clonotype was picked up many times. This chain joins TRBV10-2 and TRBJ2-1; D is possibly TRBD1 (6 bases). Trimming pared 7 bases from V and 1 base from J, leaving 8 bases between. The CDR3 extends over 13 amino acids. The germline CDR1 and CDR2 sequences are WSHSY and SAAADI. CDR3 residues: CASTGQSYNEQFF. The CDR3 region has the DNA TGCGCCAGCACAGGACAGTCCTACAATGAGCAGTTCTTC.

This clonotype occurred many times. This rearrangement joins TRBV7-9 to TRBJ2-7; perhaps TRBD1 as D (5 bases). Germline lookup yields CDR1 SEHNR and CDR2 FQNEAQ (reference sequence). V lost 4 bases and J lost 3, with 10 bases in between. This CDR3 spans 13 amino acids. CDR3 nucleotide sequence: TGTGCCAGCAGCTCCCCAGGGCACTACGAGCAGTACTTC. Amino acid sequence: CASSSPGHYEQYF.

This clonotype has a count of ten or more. CDR3 DNA: TGCAGTGGTCGGAGGGGGAGCGGGAGGCAGTTCTTC. Amino acid sequence: CSGRRGSGRQFF. The rearrangement joins TRBV20-1 to TRBJ2-1; 8 bases fit TRBD2. The length of the CDR3 is 12 residues. V lost 7 bases to trimming and J lost 12 bases; unmatched junction nucleotides: 11. Looked up from germline, CDR1 is DFQATT and CDR2 is SNEGSKA (reference sequence).

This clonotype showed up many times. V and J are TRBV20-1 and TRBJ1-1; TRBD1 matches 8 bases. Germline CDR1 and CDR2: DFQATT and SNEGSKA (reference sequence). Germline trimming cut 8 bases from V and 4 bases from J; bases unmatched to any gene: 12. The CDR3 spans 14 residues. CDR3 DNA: TGCAGTTCGCCCGGACAGGGATTGGGCACTGAAGCTTTCTTT. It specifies CSSPGQGLGTEAFF.

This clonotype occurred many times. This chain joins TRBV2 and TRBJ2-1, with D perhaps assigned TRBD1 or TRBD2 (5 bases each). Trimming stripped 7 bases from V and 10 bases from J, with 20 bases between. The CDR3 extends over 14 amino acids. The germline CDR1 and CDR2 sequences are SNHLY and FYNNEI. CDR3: CASKSGLPSGEQFF. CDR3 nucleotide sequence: TGTGCCAGCAAATCAGGACTCCCCTCAGGGGAGCAGTTCTTC. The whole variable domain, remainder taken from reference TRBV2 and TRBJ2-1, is EPEVTQTPSHQVTQMGQEVILRCVPISNHLYFYWYRQILGQKVEFLVSFYNNEISEKSEIFDDQFSVERPDGSNFTLKIRSTKLEDSAMYFCASKSGLPSGEQFFGPGTRLTVL.

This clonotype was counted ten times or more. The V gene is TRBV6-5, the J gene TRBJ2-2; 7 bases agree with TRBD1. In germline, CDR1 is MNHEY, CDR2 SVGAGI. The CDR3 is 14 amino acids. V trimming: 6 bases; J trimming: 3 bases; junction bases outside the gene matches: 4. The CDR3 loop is CASSRDSYTGELFF. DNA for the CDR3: TGTGCCAGCAGCCGGGACAGCTACACCGGGGAGCTGTTTTTT.

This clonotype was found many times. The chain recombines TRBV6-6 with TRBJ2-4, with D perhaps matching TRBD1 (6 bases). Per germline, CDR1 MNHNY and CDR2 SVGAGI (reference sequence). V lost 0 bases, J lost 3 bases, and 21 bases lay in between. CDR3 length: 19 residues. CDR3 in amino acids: CASSYSYSLGAGDKNIQYF. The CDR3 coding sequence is TGTGCCAGCAGTTACTCCTACTCCTTGGGGGCTGGTGACAAAAACATTCAGTACTTC.